This is a list of T cell receptor beta chains from one sample in a study of blood T cell repertoires in COVID-19. TCRdb's table, derived via immunoSEQ multiplex PCR, lists solely in-frame clones and lacks some. The data show approximately 140,000 clones, approximately 87% seen once. Sequencing was done on a sample of peripheral blood. These receptors originate from a middle-aged woman with acute or convalescent COVID-19. Each CDR3 is given with its conserved first and last residue. Each record gives: V gene, clone size, D gene, J gene, CDR3 length, CDR3 protein, CDR3 DNA. The D gene is left open where the match is weak. Clone size is shown for a subset of rows, as once, few, many or a class of expanded clone.

V gene: TRBV18; clone size: few; D gene: NA; J gene: TRBJ2-7; CDR3 length: 13; CDR3 protein: CASSVGSRYEQYF; CDR3 DNA: TGTGCCAGCTCAGTCGGGAGTCGTTACGAGCAGTACTTC
V gene: TRBV6-5; clone size: NA; D gene: TRBD2; J gene: TRBJ2-2; CDR3 length: 14; CDR3 protein: CASRGLALAGELFF; CDR3 DNA: TGTGCCAGCAGAGGACTAGCGTTGGCCGGGGAGCTGTTTTTT
V gene: TRBV28; clone size: NA; D gene: TRBD2; J gene: TRBJ2-7; CDR3 length: 15; CDR3 protein: CASSFQRGGPWEQYF; CDR3 DNA: TGTGCCAGCAGTTTTCAGCGGGGGGGCCCTTGGGAGCAGTACTTC
V gene: TRBV9; clone size: once; D gene: TRBD1; J gene: TRBJ2-2; CDR3 length: 16; CDR3 protein: CASSPRGQGNTGELFF; CDR3 DNA: TGTGCCAGCAGCCCCCGGGGACAGGGGAACACCGGGGAGCTGTTTTTT
V gene: TRBV29-1; clone size: NA; D gene: NA; J gene: TRBJ2-1; CDR3 length: 14; CDR3 protein: CSVVFGSSYNEQFF; CDR3 DNA: TGCAGCGTTGTCTTCGGGTCCTCCTACAATGAGCAGTTCTTC
V gene: TRBV6-2/TRBV6-3; clone size: few; D gene: NA; J gene: TRBJ1-5; CDR3 length: 16; CDR3 protein: CASSLGTFISNQPQHF; CDR3 DNA: TGTGCCAGCAGCCTCGGGACATTCATTAGCAATCAGCCCCAGCATTTT
V gene: TRBV4-3; clone size: NA; D gene: NA; J gene: TRBJ2-7; CDR3 length: 16; CDR3 protein: CASSQEAGRSGDEQYF; CDR3 DNA: TGCGCCAGCAGCCAAGAAGCGGGACGGTCAGGGGACGAGCAGTACTTC
V gene: TRBV6-6; clone size: NA; D gene: TRBD1; J gene: TRBJ1-2; CDR3 length: 14; CDR3 protein: CASSVGQGADGYTF; CDR3 DNA: TGTGCCAGCAGTGTCGGACAGGGGGCGGATGGCTACACCTTC
V gene: TRBV4-1; clone size: NA; D gene: NA; J gene: TRBJ1-1; CDR3 length: 16; CDR3 protein: CASSQRLRVANTEAFF; CDR3 DNA: TGCGCCAGCAGCCAACGCCTCAGGGTGGCCAACACTGAAGCTTTCTTT
V gene: TRBV11-2; clone size: NA; D gene: NA; J gene: TRBJ1-6; CDR3 length: 13; CDR3 protein: CASSLADNSPLHF; CDR3 DNA: TGTGCCAGCAGCTTAGCTGATAATTCACCCCTCCACTTT
V gene: TRBV9; clone size: NA; D gene: TRBD1; J gene: TRBJ1-3; CDR3 length: 17; CDR3 protein: CASSVASGQGTGNTIYF; CDR3 DNA: TGTGCCAGCAGCGTAGCTAGTGGACAGGGAACTGGAAACACCATATATTTT
V gene: TRBV5-1; clone size: NA; D gene: TRBD2; J gene: TRBJ2-1; CDR3 length: 16; CDR3 protein: CASSQLAGTSYNEQFF; CDR3 DNA: TGCGCCAGCAGCCAACTAGCGGGGACCTCCTACAATGAGCAGTTCTTC
V gene: TRBV6-2/TRBV6-3; clone size: NA; D gene: NA; J gene: TRBJ2-3; CDR3 length: 17; CDR3 protein: CASSYIGGASSTDTQYF; CDR3 DNA: TGTGCCAGCAGTTACATAGGCGGGGCTAGTTCGACAGATACGCAGTATTTT